This T cell receptor (beta chain) came from a study of T cell therapy after organ transplantation. The overall study: About 85% of the ten patients were clinical responders.

TCRdb's table, derived via immunoSEQ multiplex PCR, lists solely in-frame clones and lacks some. The repertoire has 45,000 to 50,000 clones, less than 95% of them found once; the top ten carry approximately 3.4%. This clone came up once. Antigen unknown. Germline V gives CDR1 MNHEY, CDR2 SVGAGI. The V gene end was trimmed by 5 bases and the J gene end by 3 bases; junction bases not matched to a gene: 5. This CDR3 is 14 amino acids long. The material was CD8+ T cells from blood, obtained before autologous CMV-specific T cell therapy. The source is a human patient who had received a solid organ transplant and had CMV disease. This chain links TRBV6-5 with TRBJ2-7, with 9 bases matching TRBD2. The CDR3 nucleotides read TGTGCCAGCAGTGAGCGGGAGGCCCACTACGAGCAGTACTTC. Its translation is CASSEREAHYEQYF.